This TCR beta chain is drawn from a study of T cells in Graves' hyperthyroidism and ophthalmopathy. Findings and caveats of the study: Most clonotypes that expanded in the thyroid above 0.001 also showed up in blood. For ophthalmopathy, model prediction preceded onset by a median roughly 5.9 months. Ophthalmopathy could be told apart from stable hyperthyroidism with a 13 V-J model.

Remarks on this clonotype: The antigen is undetermined.

The CDR3 is made up of 12 amino acids. V was cut by 3 bases and J by 7 bases, with 9 bases left in between. Germline CDR1 and CDR2: SGHTA and FQGTGA. Authors of the study amplified TCR beta CDR3 regions from RNA transcripts. An initial round of RT-PCR targeting the TCR CDR3 relied on the HTBI primer set. One entry per CDR3 protein, called by TCRdb with MiXCR from the multiplex PCR reads. The sample lists about 700,000 distinct CDR3 sequences, over 40% occurring once. The chain couples TRBV7-3 to TRBJ2-5; possible D gene TRBD2, 6 bases. Sequences were obtained from peripheral blood or thyroid tissue (not recorded which). The source is an adult man with Graves' disease, either hyperthyroidism or ophthalmopathy (not recorded which). CDR3 nucleotide sequence: TGTGCCAGCAGCTTGTTGCGGGGGACCCAGTACTTC. It is translated as CASSLLRGTQYF.